This T cell receptor beta chain was retrieved from a study of multiple sclerosis patients with progressive multifocal leukoencephalopathy. Regarding time point: time of PML onset. As regards this clone: Its matching antigen is unknown.

Study conclusions and caveats: Less diverse TRB repertoires were suggested in most PML patients.

The repertoire was sequenced with immunoSEQ multiplex PCR; TCRdb's copy has only in-frame clones and lacks some. The sample has roughly 34,000 clones; less than 90% are singletons. There are 13 residues in the CDR3. The germline CDR1 and CDR2 sequences are SQVTM and ANQGSEA. V gave up 5 bases and J gave up 2 bases, with 11 bases separating them. V is TRBV29-1 and J is TRBJ2-3; the D call may be TRBD1 or TRBD2 (6 bases each). The sequenced sample was PBMCs, obtained from a patient treated with natalizumab. The sequence was collected from a human donor with progressive multifocal leukoencephalopathy. CDR3 in amino acids: CSVHGGLTDTQYF. DNA of the CDR3: TGCAGCGTTCATGGGGGGCTCACAGATACGCAGTATTTT.